This T cell receptor beta chain derives from a study of a mutant IDH1 vaccine in newly diagnosed glioma. Background on the study: The first vaccination came 4-6 weeks after radiotherapy alone, or with temozolomide cycles. Most patients had radiochemotherapy with temozolomide before enrollment; others had one alone.

TCRdb's table, derived via immunoSEQ multiplex PCR, lists solely in-frame clones and lacks some. The profile shows 30,000 to 40,000 clones, 81% of them singletons. The time point here: week 23, last vaccination. Topical imiquimod accompanied each vaccine dose, which consisted of 300 ug of mutant IDH1 20-mer peptide. Those who donated had recent WHO grade 3 or 4 IDH1-mutant, ATRX-lost astrocytomas. A note on this clone: Its antigen is unknown.

Specimen: PBMCs, collected from a glioma patient whose treatment included an IDH1 peptide vaccine. This clonotype was obtained from a man aged 35-49 years with glioma.

CDR3 amino acids: CASTHRFREWETQYF. The CDR3 DNA reads TGTGCCAGTACCCATCGGTTCAGGGAGTGGGAGACCCAGTACTTC. V gene TRBV19 combines with J gene TRBJ2-5, with D possibly called TRBD1 or TRBD2 (5 bases each). The CDR3 is 15 residues long. Trimming left V 7 bases short and J 5 bases short, with 20 bases between. The germline V gene has CDR1 LNHDA and CDR2 SQIVND (reference sequence).